The present T cell receptor beta chain was sequenced within a study of tumor-infiltrating lymphocytes in primary liver carcinoma. Blood RNA was derived from unsorted whole blood, and germline DNA was extracted too. Many counts were recorded for this clonotype. TCR beta cDNA came from about 470 ng total RNA, primed with a constant-region primer. For TCR beta, libraries were produced by three nested multiplex PCR rounds using slightly modified ARM-PCR. TRBV1-TRBV30 forward primers and a C-beta reverse primer were used in the first two PCR rounds, which each ran for ten to eleven cycles. MiXCR was run by TCRdb on the multiplex PCR reads, yielding one entry per CDR3 protein. Here the sample spans 150,000 to 200,000 distinct CDR3 sequences, 65% being singletons. In germline, CDR1 is MNHEY, CDR2 SVGEGT. The CDR3 runs 15 residues. Trimming took 0 bases from V and 6 from J, leaving 15 bases between them.

The sample was peripheral blood. The rearrangement uses TRBV6-2 or TRBV6-3 and TRBJ2-7; unclear D gene. This receptor was obtained from a woman in her fifties or sixties with primary liver carcinoma and hepatitis B virus infection. The CDR3 bases are TGTGCCAGCAGTTACTCTAGCCTAGGTGGCGGCGAGCAGTACTTC. Encoded protein: CASSYSSLGGGEQYF.